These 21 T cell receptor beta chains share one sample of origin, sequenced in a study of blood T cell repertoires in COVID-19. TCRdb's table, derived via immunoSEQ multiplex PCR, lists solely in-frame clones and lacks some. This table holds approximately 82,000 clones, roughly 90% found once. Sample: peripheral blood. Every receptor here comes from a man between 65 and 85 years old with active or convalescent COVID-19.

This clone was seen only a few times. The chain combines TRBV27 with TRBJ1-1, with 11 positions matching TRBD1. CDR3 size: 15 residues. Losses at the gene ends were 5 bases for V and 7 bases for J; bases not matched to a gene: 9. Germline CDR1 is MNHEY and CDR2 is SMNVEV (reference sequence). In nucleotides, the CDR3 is TGTGCCAGCAGTCAAAATACCGGGACAGGGGGTGAAGCTTTCTTT. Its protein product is CASSQNTGTGGEAFF.

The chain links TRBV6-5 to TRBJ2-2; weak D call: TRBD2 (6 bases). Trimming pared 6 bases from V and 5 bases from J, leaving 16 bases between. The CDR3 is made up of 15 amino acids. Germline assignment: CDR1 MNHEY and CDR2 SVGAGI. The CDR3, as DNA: TGTGCCAGCAGGGGGGGACGGCCTTTAACCGGGGAGCTGTTTTTT. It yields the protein CASRGGRPLTGELFF.

The CDR3 sequence is CASSIAGGYEQYF. The CDR3 nucleotides are TGTGCCAGTAGTATAGCGGGGGGATACGAGCAGTACTTC. This rearrangement joins TRBV19 to TRBJ2-7; 7 positions match TRBD2. J was trimmed by 4 bases and V by 1 base; bases with no gene match: 1. The germline CDR1 and CDR2 sequences are LNHDA and SQIVND (reference sequence). CDR3 length equals 13 residues.

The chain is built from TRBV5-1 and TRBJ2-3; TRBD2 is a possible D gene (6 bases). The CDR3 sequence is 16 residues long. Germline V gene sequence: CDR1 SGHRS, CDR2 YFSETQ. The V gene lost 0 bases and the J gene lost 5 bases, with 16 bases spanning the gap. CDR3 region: CASSLDQRARRDTQYF. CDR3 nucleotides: TGCGCCAGCAGCTTGGACCAGCGGGCCCGACGAGATACGCAGTATTTT. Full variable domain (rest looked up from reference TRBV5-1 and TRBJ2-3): KAGVTQTPRYLIKTRGQQVTLSCSPISGHRSVSWYQQTPGQGLQFLFEYFSETQRNKGNFPGRFSGRQFSNSRSEMNVSTLELGDSALYLCASSLDQRARRDTQYFGPGTRLTVL.

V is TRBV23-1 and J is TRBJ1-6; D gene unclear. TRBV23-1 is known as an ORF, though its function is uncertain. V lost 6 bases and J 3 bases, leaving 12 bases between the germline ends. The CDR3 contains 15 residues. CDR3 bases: TGCGCCAGCAGCCCCCCGTCGTTCTATAATTCACCCCTCCACTTT. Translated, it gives CASSPPSFYNSPLHF.

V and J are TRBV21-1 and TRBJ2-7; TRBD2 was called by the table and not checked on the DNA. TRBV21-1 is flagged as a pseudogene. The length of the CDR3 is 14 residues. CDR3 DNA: TGTGCCAGCAGCACCGGACTAGCGGGAGACGAGCAGTACTTC. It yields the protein CASSTGLAGDEQYF.

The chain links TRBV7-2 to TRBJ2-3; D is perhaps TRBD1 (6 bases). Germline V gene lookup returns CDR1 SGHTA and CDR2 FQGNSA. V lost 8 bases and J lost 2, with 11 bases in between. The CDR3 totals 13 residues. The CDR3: CASGTGNTDTQYF. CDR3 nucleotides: TGTGCCAGCGGTACAGGGAACACAGATACGCAGTATTTT.

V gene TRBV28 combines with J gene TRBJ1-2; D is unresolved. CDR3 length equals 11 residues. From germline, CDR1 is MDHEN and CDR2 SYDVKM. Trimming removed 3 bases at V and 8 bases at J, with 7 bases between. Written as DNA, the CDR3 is TGTGCCAGCAGTTTGGAGAGAGGCTACACCTTC. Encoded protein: CASSLERGYTF.

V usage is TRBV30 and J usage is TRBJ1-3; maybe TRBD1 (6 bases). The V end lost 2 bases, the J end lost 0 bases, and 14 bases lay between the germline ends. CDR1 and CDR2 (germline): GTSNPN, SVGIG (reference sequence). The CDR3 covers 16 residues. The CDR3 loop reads CAWSRIGQRSGNTIYF. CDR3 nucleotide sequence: TGTGCCTGGAGTCGTATCGGACAGCGCTCTGGAAACACCATATATTTT.

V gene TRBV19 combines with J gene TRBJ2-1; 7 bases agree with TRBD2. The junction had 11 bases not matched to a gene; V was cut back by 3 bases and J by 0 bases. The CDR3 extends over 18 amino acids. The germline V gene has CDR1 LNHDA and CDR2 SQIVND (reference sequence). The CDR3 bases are TGTGCCAGTAGTATGGTAGGCCTAGCGGCAAGCTCCTACAATGAGCAGTTCTTC. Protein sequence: CASSMVGLAASSYNEQFF.

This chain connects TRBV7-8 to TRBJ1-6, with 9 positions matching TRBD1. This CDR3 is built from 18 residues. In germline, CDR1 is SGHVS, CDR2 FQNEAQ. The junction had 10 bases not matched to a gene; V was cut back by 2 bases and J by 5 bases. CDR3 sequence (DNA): TGTGCCAGCAGCTTAACAACCGCGGGGACAGGGAATAATTCACCCCTCCACTTT. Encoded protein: CASSLTTAGTGNNSPLHF.

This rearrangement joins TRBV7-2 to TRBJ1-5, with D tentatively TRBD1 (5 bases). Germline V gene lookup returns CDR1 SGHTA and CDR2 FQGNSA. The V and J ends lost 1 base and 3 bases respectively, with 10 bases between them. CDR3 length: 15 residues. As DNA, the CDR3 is TGTGCCAGCAGCTTAGAACAGGTCCCCAATCAGCCCCAGCATTTT. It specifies CASSLEQVPNQPQHF.

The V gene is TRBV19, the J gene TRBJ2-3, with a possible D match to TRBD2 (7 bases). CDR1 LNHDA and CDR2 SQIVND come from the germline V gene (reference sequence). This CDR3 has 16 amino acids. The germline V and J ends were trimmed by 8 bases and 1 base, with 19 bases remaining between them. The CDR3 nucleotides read TGTGCCAGTGCCCGTTCGAGGGGGGGAGGCACAGATACGCAGTATTTT. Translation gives CASARSRGGGTDTQYF.

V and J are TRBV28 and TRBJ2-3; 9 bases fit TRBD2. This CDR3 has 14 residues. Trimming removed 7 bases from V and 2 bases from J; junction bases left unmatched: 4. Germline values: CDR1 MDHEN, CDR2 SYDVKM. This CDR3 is CASTLAGPTDTQYF. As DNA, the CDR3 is TGTGCCAGCACTCTAGCGGGACCCACAGATACGCAGTATTTT.

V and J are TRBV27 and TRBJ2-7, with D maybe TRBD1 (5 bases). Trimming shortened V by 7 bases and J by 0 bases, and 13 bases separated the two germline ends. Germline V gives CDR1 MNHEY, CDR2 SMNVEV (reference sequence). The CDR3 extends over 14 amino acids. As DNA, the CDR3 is TGTGCCAGCAAGCAGGGTTCAAGCTCCTACGAGCAGTACTTC. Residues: CASKQGSSSYEQYF.

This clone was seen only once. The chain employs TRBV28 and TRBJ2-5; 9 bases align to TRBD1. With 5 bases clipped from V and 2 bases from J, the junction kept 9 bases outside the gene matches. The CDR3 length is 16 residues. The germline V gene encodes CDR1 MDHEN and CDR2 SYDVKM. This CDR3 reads CASSRTGAPSQETQYF. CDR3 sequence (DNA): TGTGCCAGCAGTCGGACAGGGGCTCCTTCTCAAGAGACCCAGTACTTC.

The CDR3 sequence is CATSTDTTDTQYF. In nucleotides, the CDR3 is TGTGCCACCTCGACAGATACCACAGATACGCAGTATTTT. The chain is built from TRBV10-3 and TRBJ2-3; possibly TRBD1 for D (5 bases). V was clipped by 10 bases and J by 2 bases, with 13 bases between them. Germline CDR1 is ENHRY and CDR2 is SYGVKD. CDR3 length: 13 residues.

The CDR3 here is CASSVPGQSVSYTF. For the CDR3, the DNA is TGTGCCAGTAGTGTACCGGGACAGTCGGTTAGCTACACCTTC. This sequence joins TRBV19 and TRBJ1-2; TRBD1 agrees at 7 bases. CDR1 and CDR2 (germline): LNHDA, SQIVND (reference sequence). The CDR3 consists of 14 residues. V gave up 5 bases and J gave up 9 bases; unmatched junction bases: 12.

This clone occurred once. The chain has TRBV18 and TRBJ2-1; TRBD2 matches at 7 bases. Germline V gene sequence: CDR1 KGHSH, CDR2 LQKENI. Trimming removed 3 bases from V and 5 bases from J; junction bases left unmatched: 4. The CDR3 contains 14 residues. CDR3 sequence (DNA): TGTGCCAGCTCACCGGTTCTAGCGGACAATGAGCAGTTCTTC. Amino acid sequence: CASSPVLADNEQFF.

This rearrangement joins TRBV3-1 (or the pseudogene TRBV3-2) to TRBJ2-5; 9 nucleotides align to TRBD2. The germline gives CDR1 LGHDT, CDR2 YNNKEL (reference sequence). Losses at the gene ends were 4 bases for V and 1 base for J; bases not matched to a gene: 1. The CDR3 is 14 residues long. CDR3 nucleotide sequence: TGTGCCAGCAGCCGACTAGCGGTCCAAGAGACCCAGTACTTC. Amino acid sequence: CASSRLAVQETQYF.

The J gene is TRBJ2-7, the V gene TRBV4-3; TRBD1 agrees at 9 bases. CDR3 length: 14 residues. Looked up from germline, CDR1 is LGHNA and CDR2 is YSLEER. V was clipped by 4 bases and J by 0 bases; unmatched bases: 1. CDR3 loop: CASSPTGGSYEQYF. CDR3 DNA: TGCGCCAGCAGCCCGACAGGGGGCTCCTACGAGCAGTACTTC.